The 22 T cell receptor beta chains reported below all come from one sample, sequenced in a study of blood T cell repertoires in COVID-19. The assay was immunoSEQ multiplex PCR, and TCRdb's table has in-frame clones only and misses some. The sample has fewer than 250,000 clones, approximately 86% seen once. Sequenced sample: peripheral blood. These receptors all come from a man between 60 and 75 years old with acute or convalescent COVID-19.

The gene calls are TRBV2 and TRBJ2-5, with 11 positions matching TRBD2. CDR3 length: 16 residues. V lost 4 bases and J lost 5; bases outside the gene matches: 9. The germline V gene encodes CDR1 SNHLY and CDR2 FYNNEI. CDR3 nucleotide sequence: TGTGCCAGCAGTGGATTGGTAGCGGGGGGGCTGGAGACCCAGTACTTC. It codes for CASSGLVAGGLETQYF.

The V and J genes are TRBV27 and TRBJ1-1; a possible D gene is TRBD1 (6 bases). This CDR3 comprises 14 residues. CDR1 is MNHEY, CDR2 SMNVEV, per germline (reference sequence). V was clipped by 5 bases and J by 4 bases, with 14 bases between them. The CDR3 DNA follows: TGTGCCAGCAGTCTTGATCAGGGGCGCACTGAAGCTTTCTTT. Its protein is CASSLDQGRTEAFF.

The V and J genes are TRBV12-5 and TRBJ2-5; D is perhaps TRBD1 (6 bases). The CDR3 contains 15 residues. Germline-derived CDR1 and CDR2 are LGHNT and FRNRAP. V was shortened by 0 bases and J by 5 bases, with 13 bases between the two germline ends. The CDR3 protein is CASGLVQGHGETQYF. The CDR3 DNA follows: TGTGCTAGTGGTTTGGTACAGGGACATGGGGAGACCCAGTACTTC.

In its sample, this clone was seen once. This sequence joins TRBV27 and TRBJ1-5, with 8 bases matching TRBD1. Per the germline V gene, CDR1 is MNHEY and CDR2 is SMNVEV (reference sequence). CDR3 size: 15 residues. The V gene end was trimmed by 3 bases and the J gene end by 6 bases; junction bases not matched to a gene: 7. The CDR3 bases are TGTGCCAGCAGTTTGAGTCAGGGGGCAGGTCAGCCCCAGCATTTT. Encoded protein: CASSLSQGAGQPQHF.

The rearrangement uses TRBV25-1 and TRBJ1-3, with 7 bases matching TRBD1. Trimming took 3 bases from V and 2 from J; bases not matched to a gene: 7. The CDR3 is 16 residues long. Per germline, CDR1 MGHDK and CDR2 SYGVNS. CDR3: CASSDSRQGPGNTIYF. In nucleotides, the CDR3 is TGTGCCAGCAGTGATTCTAGACAGGGCCCTGGAAACACCATATATTTT. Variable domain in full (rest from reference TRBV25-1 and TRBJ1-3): EADIYQTPRYLVIGTGKKITLECSQTMGHDKMYWYQQDPGMELHLIHYSYGVNSTEKGDLSSESTVSRIRTEHFPLTLESARPSHTSQYLCASSDSRQGPGNTIYFGEGSWLTVV.

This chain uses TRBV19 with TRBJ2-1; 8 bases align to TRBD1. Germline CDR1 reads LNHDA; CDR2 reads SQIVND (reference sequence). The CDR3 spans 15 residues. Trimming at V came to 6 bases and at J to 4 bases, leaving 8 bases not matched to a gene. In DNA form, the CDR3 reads TGTGCCAGTAGCGAGGGGCAGGGGGCTTACAATGAGCAGTTCTTC. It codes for CASSEGQGAYNEQFF.

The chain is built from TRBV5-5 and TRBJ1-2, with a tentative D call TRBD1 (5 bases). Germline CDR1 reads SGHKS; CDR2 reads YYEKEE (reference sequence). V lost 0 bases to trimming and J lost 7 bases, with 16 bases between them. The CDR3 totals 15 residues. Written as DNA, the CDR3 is TGTGCCAGCAGCTTGGTAGCAGGGCTGCTGGGTGGCTACACCTTC. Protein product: CASSLVAGLLGGYTF.

For the CDR3, the DNA is TGTGCCAGCAGCCAAGATATCGGGGTCATGAACACTGAAGCTTTCTTT. This sequence encodes CASSQDIGVMNTEAFF. V gene TRBV3-1 (or the pseudogene TRBV3-2) combines with J gene TRBJ1-1; D gene unclear. Per germline, CDR1 LGHDT and CDR2 YNNKEL (reference sequence). This CDR3 is built from 16 residues. The ends were cut back, 0 bases at V and 0 bases at J, with 11 bases in the middle.

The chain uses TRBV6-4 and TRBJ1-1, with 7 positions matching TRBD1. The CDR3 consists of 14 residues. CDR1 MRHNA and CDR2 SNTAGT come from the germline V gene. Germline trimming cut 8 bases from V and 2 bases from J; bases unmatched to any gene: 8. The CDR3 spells CASGPGQINTEAFF. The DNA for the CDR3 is TGTGCCAGCGGACCGGGACAGATAAACACTGAAGCTTTCTTT.

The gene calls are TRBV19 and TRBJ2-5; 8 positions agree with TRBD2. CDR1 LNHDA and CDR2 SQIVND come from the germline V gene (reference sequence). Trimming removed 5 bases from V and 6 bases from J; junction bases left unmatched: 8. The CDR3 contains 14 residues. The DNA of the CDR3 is TGTGCCAGTAGTGACGGGGGGGCTGGAAAGACCCAGTACTTC. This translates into CASSDGGAGKTQYF.

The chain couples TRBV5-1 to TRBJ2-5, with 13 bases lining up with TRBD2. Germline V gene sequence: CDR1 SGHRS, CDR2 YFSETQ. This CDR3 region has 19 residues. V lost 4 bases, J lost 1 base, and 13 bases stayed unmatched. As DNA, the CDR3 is TGCGCCAGCAGCCCCGGACTAGCGGGGGCCACCGTGATCCAAGAGACCCAGTACTTC. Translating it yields CASSPGLAGATVIQETQYF.

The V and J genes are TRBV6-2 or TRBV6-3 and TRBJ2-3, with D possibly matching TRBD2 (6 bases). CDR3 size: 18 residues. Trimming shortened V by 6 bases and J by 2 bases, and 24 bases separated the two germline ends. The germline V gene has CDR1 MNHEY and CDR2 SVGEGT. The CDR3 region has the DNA TGTGCCAGCAGCCCAAATCGGGGACTCGCCAAATACACAGATACGCAGTATTTT. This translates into CASSPNRGLAKYTDTQYF.

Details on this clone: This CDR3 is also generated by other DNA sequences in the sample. CDR3 bases: TGCGCCAGCAGCTTGACAACAGGGAGCTCTGGAAACACCATATATTTT. Translating gives CASSLTTGSSGNTIYF. The chain couples TRBV5-1 to TRBJ1-3, with D possibly TRBD1 on 6 matching bases. Germline CDR1 SGHRS, CDR2 YFSETQ. The CDR3 is made up of 16 amino acids. Trimming removed 1 base at V and 0 bases at J, with 11 bases between.

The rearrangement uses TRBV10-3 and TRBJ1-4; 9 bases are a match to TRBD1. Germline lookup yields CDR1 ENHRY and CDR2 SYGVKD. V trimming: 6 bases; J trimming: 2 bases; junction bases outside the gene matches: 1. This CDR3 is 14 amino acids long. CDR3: CAISGTGTNEKLFF. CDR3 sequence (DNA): TGTGCCATCAGCGGGACAGGGACTAATGAAAAACTGTTTTTT.

Here the CDR3 reads CASSSTGGQTGEQFF. DNA of the CDR3: TGCGCCAGCAGCTCCACCGGGGGGCAGACTGGTGAGCAGTTCTTC. This sequence joins TRBV5-1 and TRBJ2-1, with D perhaps TRBD2 (7 bases). V lost 3 bases to trimming and J lost 9 bases, with 19 bases between them. The CDR3 spans 15 residues. Germline V gives CDR1 SGHRS, CDR2 YFSETQ.

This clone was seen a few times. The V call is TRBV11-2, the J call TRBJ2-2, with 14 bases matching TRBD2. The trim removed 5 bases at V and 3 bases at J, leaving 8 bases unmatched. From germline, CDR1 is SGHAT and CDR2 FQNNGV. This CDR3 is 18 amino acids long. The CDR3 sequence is CASSTGTSGGQYTGELFF. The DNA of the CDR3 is TGTGCCAGCAGCACCGGGACTAGCGGGGGTCAATACACCGGGGAGCTGTTTTTT.

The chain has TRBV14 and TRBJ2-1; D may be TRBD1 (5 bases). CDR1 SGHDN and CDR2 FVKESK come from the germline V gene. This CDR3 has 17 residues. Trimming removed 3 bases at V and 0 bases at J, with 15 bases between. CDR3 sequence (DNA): TGTGCCAGCAGCCAGGGGCCGAGGATGTACTCCTACAATGAGCAGTTCTTC. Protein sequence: CASSQGPRMYSYNEQFF.

As DNA, the CDR3 is TGTGCCAGCTCGCGGCCCTCATCCCCGAGCTCTGGAAACACCATATATTTT. Translating gives CASSRPSSPSSGNTIYF. This chain uses TRBV18 with TRBJ1-3; no definite D call. Germline-derived CDR1 and CDR2 are KGHSH and LQKENI. The CDR3 totals 17 residues. V was clipped by 6 bases and J by 0 bases, with 18 bases between them. Full variable domain (rest looked up from reference TRBV18 and TRBJ1-3): NAGVMQNPRHLVRRRGQEARLRCSPMKGHSHVYWYRQLPEEGLKFMVYLQKENIIDESGMPKERFSAEFPKEGPSILRIQQVVRGDSAAYFCASSRPSSPSSGNTIYFGEGSWLTVV.

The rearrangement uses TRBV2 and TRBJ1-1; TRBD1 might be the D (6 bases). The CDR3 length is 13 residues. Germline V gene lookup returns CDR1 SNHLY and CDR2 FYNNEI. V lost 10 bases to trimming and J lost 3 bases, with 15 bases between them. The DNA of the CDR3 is TGTGCCACCGTTCGGGACACTGACACTGAAGCTTTCTTT. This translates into CATVRDTDTEAFF. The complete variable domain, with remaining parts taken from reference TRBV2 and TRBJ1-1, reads EPEVTQTPSHQVTQMGQEVILRCVPISNHLYFYWYRQILGQKVEFLVSFYNNEISEKSEIFDDQFSVERPDGSNFTLKIRSTKLEDSAMYFCATVRDTDTEAFFGQGTRLTVV.

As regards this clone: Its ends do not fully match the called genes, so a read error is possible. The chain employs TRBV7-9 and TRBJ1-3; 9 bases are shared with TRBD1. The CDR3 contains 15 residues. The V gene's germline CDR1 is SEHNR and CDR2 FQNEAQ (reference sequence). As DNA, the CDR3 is TGTGCCACAGAACCGGGACAGGGATCCGCCTCTGTAGTATCCTTT. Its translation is CATEPGQGSASVVSF.

The CDR3 bases are TGTGCCAGCAGCGCCGGGACAGGGCGGAATTCACCCCTCCACTTT. Its protein is CASSAGTGRNSPLHF. The chain links TRBV11-2 to TRBJ1-6, with 9 bases fitting TRBD1. Germline V gene sequence: CDR1 SGHAT, CDR2 FQNNGV. The CDR3 sequence is 15 residues long. The trim removed 5 bases at V and 7 bases at J, leaving 6 bases unmatched.

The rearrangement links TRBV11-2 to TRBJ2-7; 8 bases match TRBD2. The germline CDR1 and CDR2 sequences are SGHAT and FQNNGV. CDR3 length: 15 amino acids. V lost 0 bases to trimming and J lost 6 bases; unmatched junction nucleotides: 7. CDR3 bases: TGTGCCAGCAGCTTAGATCCCGCGGGGGGTCGCGAGCAGTACTTC. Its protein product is CASSLDPAGGREQYF.